The rows below give T cell receptor beta chains drawn from one sample of a study of long-term antiretroviral therapy in people with HIV. Repertoires were generated with immunoSEQ multiplex PCR, while TCRdb's copy carries only in-frame clones and drops some. The sample lists about 24,000 clones; around four fifths were seen once. Specimen: unsorted PBMCs, collected around 4.3 years after starting antiretroviral therapy. The receptors originated from a man aged 30 to 39 with HIV. Both conserved end residues are part of each CDR3. D genes are given only for firm matches. Size tells how often a clone was seen (once, few, many) or the class of an expanded clone, and some rows leave it out.

abundance,d_gene,v_gene,j_gene,CDR3nt,CDR3aa
once,.,TRBV11-2,TRBJ1-2,TGTGCCAGCAGTCCCGGTAACTATGGCTACACCTTC,CASSPGNYGYTF
once,.,TRBV5-1,TRBJ2-7,TGCGCCAGCAGCTTGGTACAGGGTGGCGAGCAGTACTTC,CASSLVQGGEQYF
.,.,TRBV27,TRBJ2-3,TGTGCCAGCAGTTCTACCTTTCACCGCCGGTCCTGGGATACGCAGTATTTT,CASSSTFHRRSWDTQYF
few,.,TRBV29-1,TRBJ1-5,TGCAGCGTTGAAGAGGACGGCCCCTACCAGCCCCAGCATTTT,CSVEEDGPYQPQHF
.,.,TRBV5-6,TRBJ2-7,TGTGCCAGCAGCTTGGCAGGGGACTTCTACGAGCAGTACTTC,CASSLAGDFYEQYF
.,.,TRBV30,TRBJ2-7,TGTGCCTGGAGTGTAGGGGAACCCTACGAGCAGTACTTC,CAWSVGEPYEQYF
.,TRBD2,TRBV4-3,TRBJ2-5,TGCGCCAGCAGCCAAGGGGCTAGCGGGGGTCAGGCTGTGGAGACCCAGTACTTC,CASSQGASGGQAVETQYF
.,.,TRBV2,TRBJ1-2,TGTGCCAGCAGGATAAGCATTACAGGGACCCATGGCTACACCTTC,CASRISITGTHGYTF
once,.,TRBV5-1,TRBJ2-1,TGCGCCAGCAGCTTGGAGGGGGGGTCCTACAATGAGCAGTTCTTC,CASSLEGGSYNEQFF
.,.,TRBV9,TRBJ2-4,TGTGCCAGCAGCGTAGAAGGTTGGGACATTCAGTACTTC,CASSVEGWDIQYF
.,TRBD1,TRBV19,TRBJ2-3,TGTGCCAGTAGTATCGGGACAGACAAGTGGACAGATACGCAGTATTTT,CASSIGTDKWTDTQYF
.,TRBD1,TRBV29-1,TRBJ1-1,TGCAGCGTTGATGACAGGGCTTCGAACACTGAAGCTTTCTTT,CSVDDRASNTEAFF
once,.,TRBV5-4,TRBJ2-3,TGTGCCAGCAGCTGGACACAGGGTTTGGGGGCAGATACGCAGTATTTT,CASSWTQGLGADTQYF
few,TRBD2,TRBV29-1,TRBJ2-2,TGCAGCGTAAGGGAGGGCGGGAGGGAAGACACCGGGGAGCTGTTTTTT,CSVREGGREDTGELFF
.,.,TRBV27,TRBJ1-2,TGTGCCAGCAGTCTCTCTATAGCTAACTATGGCTACACCTTC,CASSLSIANYGYTF
.,.,TRBV5-4,TRBJ1-1,TGTGCCAGCAGCTTACAGCCGAACACTGAAGCTTTCTTT,CASSLQPNTEAFF
.,.,TRBV5-1,TRBJ1-2,TGCGCCACCGGCCCCGGTACAGCAAACTATGGCTACACCTTC,CATGPGTANYGYTF
.,.,TRBV7-7,TRBJ2-1,TGTGCTAGCAGCCCAGGCGCAGGGTTCTTCAATGAGCAGTTCTTC,CASSPGAGFFNEQFF
.,TRBD1,TRBV5-6,TRBJ1-3,TGTGCCAGCAGTTGGACGTGGGACAGCTCTGGAAACACCATATATTTT,CASSWTWDSSGNTIYF
.,.,TRBV7-8,TRBJ1-5,TGTGCCAGCAGCTTAAAAAGGGGGGGAATTCAGCCCCAGCATTTT,CASSLKRGGIQPQHF
.,.,TRBV28,TRBJ2-1,TGTGCCAGCAGTACGCCCCCAGGGATGGGTGATGAGCAGTTCTTC,CASSTPPGMGDEQFF
.,.,TRBV28,TRBJ2-3,TGTGCCAGCAGCCTTGAGGGATGGACAGCAAACCGGGCAGATACGCAGTATTTT,CASSLEGWTANRADTQYF
.,.,TRBV5-1,TRBJ2-1,TGCGCCAGCAGCTTGGGGGAGCCTTTCGATGAGCAGTTCTTC,CASSLGEPFDEQFF
.,TRBD2,TRBV19,TRBJ2-5,TGTGCCAGTAGTAAACTAGCGGCCAGAGAGACCCAGTACTTC,CASSKLAARETQYF
once,TRBD2,TRBV9,TRBJ2-1,TGTGCCAGCAGCGCGGGACTAGCGGGAGTGCCGGGTTCTTACAATGAGCAGTTCTTC,CASSAGLAGVPGSYNEQFF
.,.,TRBV19,TRBJ2-3,TGTGCCACATCGGGGAGTAGCGCTAGCACAGATACGCAGTATTTT,CATSGSSASTDTQYF
.,.,TRBV30,TRBJ2-5,TGTGCCTGGAGTGTAGGGGGGAAAGAGACCCAGTACTTC,CAWSVGGKETQYF
.,.,TRBV5-1,TRBJ1-2,TGCGCCAGCAGCTCCCGACCGGTGGGGGGCTACACCTTC,CASSSRPVGGYTF
.,.,TRBV15,TRBJ1-4,TGTGCCACCAGCAGAGGCGGAACCGCAACTAATGAAAAACTGTTTTTT,CATSRGGTATNEKLFF
large,.,TRBV6-5,TRBJ2-1,TGTGCCAGCAGCCCTGACCAGTACAATGAGCAGTTCTTC,CASSPDQYNEQFF
.,.,TRBV28,TRBJ2-1,TGTGCCAGCTGGCGGAAGAGCTCCTACAATGAGCAGTTCTTC,CASWRKSSYNEQFF
few,.,TRBV6-5,TRBJ2-7,TGTGCCAGCAGTTACCGACCCGCCTACGAGCAGTACTTC,CASSYRPAYEQYF
.,.,TRBV4-1,TRBJ2-7,TGCGCCAGCAGCCAAGTTATCGGAGTGGGCGAGCAGTACTTC,CASSQVIGVGEQYF
.,TRBD1,TRBV28,TRBJ2-7,TGTGCCAGCAGGCGGGACAGGGAGACATACGAGCAGTACTTC,CASRRDRETYEQYF
.,.,TRBV29-1,TRBJ2-3,TGCAGCGTTGACCCGAGTGGGGAACCAGATACGCAGTATTTT,CSVDPSGEPDTQYF
.,TRBD1,TRBV30,TRBJ2-7,TGTGCCTTTCTAGACAGGGCGCAGTCCTACGAGCAGTACTTC,CAFLDRAQSYEQYF
.,TRBD2,TRBV19,TRBJ2-5,TGTGCCAGTAGTATCGTACCGGGACTAGCGGGAAGAGAGACCCAGTACTTC,CASSIVPGLAGRETQYF
.,.,TRBV30,TRBJ1-3,TGTGCCTGGGACGTTGCGGTCGGAAACACCATATATTTT,CAWDVAVGNTIYF
.,TRBD2,TRBV2,TRBJ2-1,TGTGCCAGCAGTGAAGCTCGGGAGGTCAATGAGCAGTTCTTC,CASSEAREVNEQFF
few,.,TRBV10-3,TRBJ1-2,TGTGCCATCAGGGCTGGCTACACCTTC,CAIRAGYTF
.,.,TRBV7-3,TRBJ2-6,TGTGCCAGCAGCTTAAATAAAGCAGTCTCTGGGGCCAACGTCCTGACTTTC,CASSLNKAVSGANVLTF
.,.,TRBV29-1,TRBJ2-7,TGCAGCGTTGAAGACGTCAGCTCCTACGAGCAGTACTTC,CSVEDVSSYEQYF
once,TRBD2,TRBV6-5,TRBJ2-7,TGTGCCAGCGGGGGTACTAGCGAGAGCTCCTACGAGCAGTACTTC,CASGGTSESSYEQYF
.,TRBD2,TRBV5-4,TRBJ2-4,TGTGCCAGCCGACAGGATTCGGGAGGGGTTCAGTACTTC,CASRQDSGGVQYF
once,TRBD2,TRBV18,TRBJ2-5,TGTGCCAGCTCACCGAGAGGACTAGCGGGGGAGCAAGAGACCCAGTACTTC,CASSPRGLAGEQETQYF
.,.,TRBV27,TRBJ2-7,TGTGCCAGCAGTTTAAATCCGGGCAGGGTGATGTACGAGCAGTACTTC,CASSLNPGRVMYEQYF
.,.,TRBV7-9,TRBJ1-6,TGTGCCAGCAGCTCTACCTGGGAATCACCCCTCCACTTT,CASSSTWESPLHF
.,.,TRBV28,TRBJ1-4,TGTGCCAGCATTACTGCACAGGGTACCGAAAAACTGTTTTTT,CASITAQGTEKLFF
once,.,TRBV15,TRBJ2-7,TGTGCCACCAGCAGAAGGGGGGTATCCTCCTACGAGCAGTACTTC,CATSRRGVSSYEQYF
.,.,TRBV4-1,TRBJ2-2,TGCGCCAGCAGCCAAGGATTATTCGGGTTTCGGGCCGGGGAGCTGTTTTTT,CASSQGLFGFRAGELFF
.,TRBD2,TRBV4-1,TRBJ2-7,TGCGCCAGCAGCCAAGAAGGATTTCGGGGGGTTGAGCAGTACTTC,CASSQEGFRGVEQYF
.,TRBD1,TRBV7-3,TRBJ1-2,TGTGCCAGCAGCCCCGGGACAGGCAGTGGCTACACCTTC,CASSPGTGSGYTF
.,.,TRBV4-2,TRBJ2-7,TGTGCCAGCAGCCAAGCCCGTAAGGACAGCTACGAGCAGTACTTC,CASSQARKDSYEQYF
.,.,TRBV9,TRBJ2-7,TGTGCCAGCAGCGTTACTAGCTCCGGCGAGCAGTACTTC,CASSVTSSGEQYF
.,.,TRBV27,TRBJ2-7,TGTGCCAGCACCTCAGGGAACTACGAGCAGTACTTC,CASTSGNYEQYF
.,TRBD2,TRBV5-1,TRBJ2-2,TGCGCCAGCAGCTTCCCCCTGAAGCGGGGGGCGCAGGCGAACACCGGGGAGCTGTTTTTT,CASSFPLKRGAQANTGELFF
.,.,TRBV30,TRBJ1-1,TGTGCCTGGAGTGTAGGGACCCGGAACACTGAAGCTTTCTTT,CAWSVGTRNTEAFF
.,.,TRBV9,TRBJ2-3,TGTGCCAGCAGCGTAGGACAGCTACGCACAGATACGCAGTATTTT,CASSVGQLRTDTQYF
.,.,TRBV28,TRBJ2-6,TGTGCAACTAGGCACGACTCTGGGGCCAACGTCCTGACTTTC,CATRHDSGANVLTF
.,.,TRBV7-2,TRBJ2-1,TGTGCCAGCAGCTCTAATTCTGCGGGACAGTTTTACAATGAGCAGTTCTTC,CASSSNSAGQFYNEQFF